One and the same sample provided the 19 T cell receptor beta chains below, sequenced in a study of blood T cell repertoires in COVID-19. Only in-frame clones appear in the TCRdb table, and some are missing; sequencing was by immunoSEQ multiplex PCR. The table has a few hundred thousand clones, 65% to 90% seen once. The sequenced sample was PBMCs or T cells enriched from blood (not recorded which). These receptors were obtained from a woman in her thirties or forties with acute COVID-19.

The chain is built from TRBV10-3 and TRBJ1-2; D not resolved. Germline CDR1 ENHRY, CDR2 SYGVKD. This CDR3 is built from 13 residues. The V end was cut by 7 bases, the J end by 0 bases, with 9 bases between. The CDR3 DNA is TGTGCCATCACCCGAGAGGCTAACTATGGCTACACCTTC. It yields the protein CAITREANYGYTF.

The rearrangement joins TRBV5-1 to TRBJ2-1; D not resolved. This CDR3 is 15 amino acids long. V was clipped by 0 bases and J by 2 bases, with 9 bases between them. The germline CDR1 and CDR2 sequences are SGHRS and YFSETQ. The CDR3 loop is CASSLELITYNEQFF. As DNA, the CDR3 is TGCGCCAGCAGCTTGGAGCTGATTACCTACAATGAGCAGTTCTTC. Supplemented by reference TRBV5-1 and TRBJ2-1, the full variable domain reads KAGVTQTPRYLIKTRGQQVTLSCSPISGHRSVSWYQQTPGQGLQFLFEYFSETQRNKGNFPGRFSGRQFSNSRSEMNVSTLELGDSALYLCASSLELITYNEQFFGPGTRLTVL.

The J gene is TRBJ1-5, the V gene TRBV7-3, with D hard to call. CDR1 is SGHTA, CDR2 FQGTGA, per germline. Deletions cut 4 bases from V and 4 bases from J, with 8 bases between. This CDR3 spans 13 amino acids. The CDR3 nucleotides read TGTGCCAGCAGCTATTCACAAAATCAGCCCCAGCATTTT. It specifies CASSYSQNQPQHF.

The chain combines TRBV19 with TRBJ2-3; 9 nucleotides line up with TRBD1. The CDR3 runs 14 residues. Per germline, CDR1 LNHDA and CDR2 SQIVND (reference sequence). The V gene end was trimmed by 6 bases and the J gene end by 3 bases; junction bases not matched to a gene: 4. This CDR3 reads CASSPGTGTDTQYF. As DNA, the CDR3 is TGTGCCAGTAGCCCCGGGACAGGGACAGATACGCAGTATTTT.

The chain uses TRBV20-1 and TRBJ1-5; D unclear. Germline lookup yields CDR1 DFQATT and CDR2 SNEGSKA (reference sequence). Trimming left V 3 bases short and J 7 bases short, with 10 bases between. This CDR3 is 12 amino acids long. The CDR3 protein is CSASKEEQPQHF. The CDR3 nucleotides are TGCAGTGCTAGTAAAGAGGAACAGCCCCAGCATTTT.

This chain joins TRBV10-3 and TRBJ2-3, with TRBD1 as a possible D gene (6 bases). The CDR3 extends over 17 amino acids. CDR1 is ENHRY and CDR2 is SYGVKD in the germline V gene. The ends were cut back, 0 bases at V and 2 bases at J, with 15 bases in the middle. The CDR3 spells CAISESTRGVATDTQYF. The CDR3 DNA sequence: TGTGCCATCAGTGAGTCGACCAGGGGTGTTGCCACAGATACGCAGTATTTT.

This chain uses TRBV5-1 with TRBJ2-7; TRBD1 is a possible D gene (5 bases). CDR1 is SGHRS, CDR2 YFSETQ, per germline. Trimming took 0 bases from V and 4 from J, leaving 23 bases between them. This CDR3 spans 18 amino acids. The DNA of the CDR3 is TGCGCCAGCAGCTTGGCTTTCTGGCTTGCGGAAGGGGTATACGAGCAGTACTTC. As protein: CASSLAFWLAEGVYEQYF.

The V and J genes are TRBV6-2 or TRBV6-3 and TRBJ1-2; TRBD1 agrees at 8 bases. The CDR3 is 17 amino acids. The germline V gene has CDR1 MNHEY and CDR2 SVGEGT. The trim removed 4 bases at V and 4 bases at J, leaving 14 bases unmatched. The CDR3 loop reads CASSLMRTGSYPYGYTF. CDR3 coding DNA: TGTGCCAGCAGTTTAATGAGGACAGGGTCGTATCCCTATGGCTACACCTTC.

This chain joins TRBV6-5 and TRBJ2-7, with D possibly matching TRBD1 (5 bases). The CDR3 spans 14 residues. CDR1 and CDR2 (germline): MNHEY, SVGAGI. Trimming took 0 bases from V and 3 from J, leaving 9 bases between them. The CDR3 sequence is CASSYSPGIYEQYF. As DNA, the CDR3 is TGTGCCAGCAGTTACTCCCCAGGGATCTACGAGCAGTACTTC.

The chain joins TRBV6-4 to TRBJ1-2; TRBD1 aligns across 12 bases. CDR3 size: 13 residues. Germline V gene data show CDR1 as MRHNA and CDR2 as SNTAGT. After removal of 6 bases from V and 14 bases from J, the junction contained 10 bases not matched to a gene. DNA for the CDR3: TGTGCCAGCAGAACAGAGGGACAGGGGGCCCTAACCTTC. It encodes CASRTEGQGALTF.

The genes are TRBV9 and TRBJ2-7; D perhaps matches TRBD1 (6 bases). Germline CDR1 reads SGDLS; CDR2 reads YYNGEE. CDR3 length equals 17 residues. Trimming took 0 bases from V and 7 from J, leaving 23 bases between them. The CDR3 DNA follows: TGTGCCAGCAGCGTAGGAAGCAGGGGCCTTAGTCTGGAAGAGCAGTACTTC. Its protein is CASSVGSRGLSLEEQYF.

A single count supports this clone. The chain recombines TRBV28 with TRBJ1-3, with D unclear. The ends were cut back, 6 bases at V and 0 bases at J, with 15 bases in the middle. CDR3 length equals 16 residues. Per the germline V gene, CDR1 is MDHEN and CDR2 is SYDVKM. CDR3 residues: CASRTLRRLSGNTIYF. CDR3 bases: TGTGCCAGCAGGACTCTTCGGAGGCTCTCTGGAAACACCATATATTTT.

V and J are TRBV27 and TRBJ1-2; 9 bases align to TRBD1. Germline V CDR1 and CDR2: MNHEY, SMNVEV (reference sequence). Trimming at V came to 10 bases and at J to 2 bases, leaving 5 bases not matched to a gene. This CDR3 has 13 amino acids. The CDR3 sequence: CATRQGGNYGYTF. CDR3 nucleotide sequence: TGTGCCACCCGACAGGGGGGGAACTATGGCTACACCTTC.

This clone has just one count. V is TRBV7-3 and J is TRBJ2-2, with D possibly matching TRBD1 (5 bases). This CDR3 contains 16 residues. V dropped 2 bases and J dropped 2 bases, with 12 bases sitting between them. CDR1 and CDR2 (germline): SGHTA, FQGTGA. CDR3 residues: CASSLLGQGNTGELFF. Here the CDR3 DNA reads TGTGCCAGCAGCTTACTAGGCCAGGGTAACACCGGGGAGCTGTTTTTT.

The CDR3 loop reads CASSSSPQGNYGYTF. The CDR3 DNA reads TGTGCCAGCAGTTCCTCCCCACAGGGTAACTATGGCTACACCTTC. The chain recombines TRBV6-5 with TRBJ1-2; D might be TRBD1 (6 bases). With 4 bases removed from V and 1 base from J, the gap between germline ends came to 13 bases. Germline V lookup: CDR1 MNHEY, CDR2 SVGAGI. The CDR3 is 15 amino acids.

This clone was observed a few times. This chain uses TRBV6-5 with TRBJ1-3; possibly TRBD1 for D (6 bases). V was cut by 6 bases and J by 4 bases, with 13 bases left in between. This CDR3 is built from 14 residues. Germline CDR1 is MNHEY and CDR2 is SVGAGI. This CDR3 reads CASRQGGAGNTIYF. The CDR3 DNA reads as TGTGCCAGCAGGCAAGGGGGGGCGGGAAACACCATATATTTT.

The chain employs TRBV3-1 (or the pseudogene TRBV3-2) and TRBJ1-1; D unresolved. The germline CDR1 and CDR2 sequences are LGHDT and YNNKEL (reference sequence). This CDR3 is 13 amino acids long. V lost 1 base to trimming and J lost 7 bases, with 10 bases between them. CDR3 protein: CASSQARVGEAFF. The CDR3, as DNA: TGTGCCAGCAGCCAAGCGCGGGTGGGTGAAGCTTTCTTT.

The chain employs TRBV9 and TRBJ1-2, with no clear D. Trimming removed 3 bases at V and 5 bases at J, with 20 bases between. The length of the CDR3 is 16 residues. Germline-derived CDR1 and CDR2 are SGDLS and YYNGEE. Here the CDR3 reads CASSDVWSRVWYGYTF. The CDR3 nucleotides read TGTGCCAGCAGCGACGTCTGGAGTCGAGTCTGGTATGGCTACACCTTC.

V gene TRBV5-1 combines with J gene TRBJ1-4; D uncertain. V was cut by 2 bases and J by 3 bases, with 14 bases left in between. The germline V gene has CDR1 SGHRS and CDR2 YFSETQ. The CDR3 contains 16 residues. CDR3 in amino acids: CASSFGGGLSNEKLFF. The CDR3 nucleotides are TGCGCCAGCAGCTTCGGCGGCGGGTTGTCTAATGAAAAACTGTTTTTT.